This T cell receptor (beta chain) was recorded in a study of blood T cell repertoires in COVID-19. In the study overall: Samples representing acute and convalescent COVID-19 were sourced from the United States, Italy and Spain. In each case, the material was cDNA or gDNA derived from T cells, B-cell-depleted T cells, or PBMCs.

This clone appeared once. The CDR3 has 12 residues. Per germline, CDR1 SQVTM and CDR2 ANQGSEA. With 4 bases clipped from V and 7 bases from J, the junction kept 3 bases outside the gene matches. Cohorts were assigned according to the clinical history that participants reported. The recovered donors of Cohort 3 showed two negative PCRs, clearance, or symptom resolution. The assay was immunoSEQ multiplex PCR, and TCRdb's table has in-frame clones only and misses some. The table records a few hundred thousand clones, approximately 85% of them present only once. The source is a woman in her fifties or sixties who had recovered from COVID-19. The chain has TRBV29-1 and TRBJ1-2; TRBD1 agrees at 10 bases. The sequenced sample was PBMCs or T cells enriched from blood (not recorded which). CDR3 sequence reads: CSVVGTGVGYTF. CDR3 nucleotide sequence: TGCAGCGTTGTTGGGACAGGGGTTGGCTACACCTTC.